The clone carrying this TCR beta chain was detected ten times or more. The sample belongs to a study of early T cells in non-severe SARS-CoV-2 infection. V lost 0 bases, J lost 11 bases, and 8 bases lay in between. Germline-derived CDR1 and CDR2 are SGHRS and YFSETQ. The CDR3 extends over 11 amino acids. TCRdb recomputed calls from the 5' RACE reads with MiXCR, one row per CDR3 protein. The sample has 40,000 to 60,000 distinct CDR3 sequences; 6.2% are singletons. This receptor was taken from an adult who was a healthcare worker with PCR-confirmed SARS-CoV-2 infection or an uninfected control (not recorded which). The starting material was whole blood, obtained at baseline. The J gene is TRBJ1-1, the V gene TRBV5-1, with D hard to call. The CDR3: CASSLGQRAFF. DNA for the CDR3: TGCGCCAGCAGCTTGGGGCAACGGGCTTTCTTT.